Reported below is one TCR beta chain. Antigen: not known. This entry is derived from a study of T cells in localized non-small cell lung cancer. V was shortened by 5 bases and J by 0 bases, with 19 bases between the two germline ends. Germline loops: CDR1 SQVTM, CDR2 ANQGSEA. The CDR3 is 16 residues long. Profiled with immunoSEQ multiplex PCR; TCRdb holds only in-frame clones, not every one. Of more than 50,000 clones detected, about 80% appear once; the ten largest clones hold approximately 20%. Findings and limits, study-wide: Adjacent lung had a median approximately 57 of the 100 largest tumor clones. Highest T cell clonality was seen in uninvolved adjacent lung, surpassing that measured in tumor. The tumor had only one region sequenced, so heterogeneity remains possible. Longer overall survival was seen with higher T cell density measured in blood.

The source material was peripheral blood, sampled before any cancer treatment. The clonotype originates from a female donor of 60 years or more with stage II squamous cell lung carcinoma. This chain connects TRBV29-1 to TRBJ1-1; D gene uncertain. The CDR3 nucleotides are TGCAGCGTTTCAAAACAGACTGTCGTAGTGAACACTGAAGCTTTCTTT. Translation: CSVSKQTVVVNTEAFF.